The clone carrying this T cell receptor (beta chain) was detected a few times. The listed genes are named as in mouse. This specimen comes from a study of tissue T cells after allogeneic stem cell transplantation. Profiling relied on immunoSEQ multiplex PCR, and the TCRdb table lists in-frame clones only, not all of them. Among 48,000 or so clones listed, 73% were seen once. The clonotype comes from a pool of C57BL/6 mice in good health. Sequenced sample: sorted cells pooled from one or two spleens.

CDR3 loop: CASSLTSSYEQYF. Incomplete CDR3 DNA: TGTGCCAGCAGTCTGACTAGCTCCTATGAACAGTAC. The chain couples TRBV26 to TRBJ2-7; no clear D gene. The CDR3 extends 1 residue past the end of the read, so its final part is completed from the germline J gene. Looked up from germline, CDR1 is KGHPV and CDR2 is FQNQEV (reference sequence). V dropped 2 bases and J dropped 0 bases, with 5 bases sitting between them. The CDR3 sequence is 13 residues long.